This T cell receptor beta chain was profiled in a study of T cells in Graves' hyperthyroidism and ophthalmopathy (dated by TCRdb to the late 2010s). Describing the broader study: Peripheral blood was sampled at the time of initial diagnosis, prior to any treatment. The 100 discovery patients were divided at random into training and test sets in a 7:3 ratio. In addition, the study compared T-cell repertoires in thyroid tissue and in blood from a handful of Graves' hyperthyroidism patients. Whether ophthalmopathy could be predicted prospectively was tested in an independent validation cohort made up of some 20 hyperthyroidism patients plus 17 patients who later progressed to ophthalmopathy. To identify TCR V-J signatures that set the groups apart, the researchers used a discovery cohort of about a hundred patients, made up of 40 to 45 with Graves' ophthalmopathy and some 56 with stable Graves' hyperthyroidism. Following sampling, methimazole starting at 30 mg daily was given to hyperthyroidism patients, and high-dose intravenous methylprednisolone was given to ophthalmopathy patients. The paper reports TCR Vbeta CDR3 sequencing of roughly 140 peripheral blood samples: around 41 ophthalmopathy, fewer than 80 hyperthyroidism and approximately 17 progressor patients. The investigation overall reported the following: Most expanded thyroid clonotypes (frequency above 0.001) were also detected in blood, suggesting blood repertoires may reflect thyroid immune responses. Sample size was not statistically predetermined, and investigators were not blinded to group allocation. A model built on a 13 V-J signature distinguished ophthalmopathy from stable hyperthyroidism, reaching 87.88% sensitivity and 81% to 83% specificity in cross-validation and 80%/75% in testing. In validation, progression to ophthalmopathy was predicted by the model with 55% to 71% sensitivity and nearly 75% specificity, a median of approximately 6.5 months before onset.

Amplification of TCR beta CDR3 regions was carried out from RNA transcripts. For the first round of RT-PCR on the TCR CDR3, the HTBI primer set was used together with the Qiagen OneStep RT-PCR kit. The libraries were constructed in a second round of multiplex PCR and then size-selected and purified. Sequencing of the libraries was done on an Illumina HiSeq2000 using paired-end 100 bp reads. The study's processing was this. SOAPnuke was used to process the raw data, with reads discarded if the reads contained adapters or uncalled bases, had a mean Phred below 15, or lacked an exact constant-primer or identifier match. COPE v1.2.5 was used to merge high-quality paired reads, and clonotypes were defined as unique nucleotide sequences. Clonotypes were aligned to IMGT TRBV, TRBD and TRBJ reference segments using MiTCR v1.1. The analysis was restricted to V-J combinations with a frequency above 0.0001, which together covered about 99% of the repertoires. A TCS score was defined as the ratio between F50 (clonal expansion) and ExV (chaos), using BLOSUM62-based TCRdist between CDR3 peptides within each V-J. Welch's t-statistics and random forest reduced fewer than 600 V-J features to under 15, which were used in a naive Bayes classifier (R e1071). TCRdb handled the public reads itself, with Q25 trimming in fastp and clone calling in MiXCR, and kept productive beta chains. One record per CDR3 amino acid sequence lists the most common genes and DNA. The V and J calls reflect TCRdb's pipeline rather than the authors' work. This sample comprises over 250,000 distinct CDR3 sequences, approximately 15% of them detected only once. In total, the top ten clones hold over 45% of the sample.

With respect to this clonotype: Its specific antigen is unknown. A read error may explain this, as a much larger clone is one base away.

V is pared back by 5 bases and J by 8 bases, with 10 bases lying between the germline termini. From a lookup of the germline V gene (reference sequence), CDR1 and CDR2 are DFQATT and SNEGSKA. Reading from cysteine to phenylalanine, the CDR3 counts 11 amino acids. Only the CDR3 portion is preserved as DNA: 33 bases, with reading frame beginning at the first base. Moderately to severely active disease, a Clinical Activity Score of at least 3, a NOSPECS grade of at least 4, and a duration under 3 months were present in ophthalmopathy patients. Patients with uncontrolled infections, other autoimmune diseases, pregnancy or lactation were excluded. Diagnoses were based on clinical symptoms, serum thyroxine and TRAb, thyroid ultrasound and orbital computed tomography. Ficoll-Paque density gradient centrifugation was used to isolate PBMCs from about 10 ml of fresh peripheral blood. Trizol reagent was used to extract total RNA, and RNA quality was then checked on an Agilent 2100 Bioanalyzer.

The TCR originated in a woman aged 60-75 years with Graves' ophthalmopathy. The sequenced material came from blood. In this chain, TRBV20-1 is recombined with TRBJ2-1; the D gene cannot be resolved beyond TRBD1 or TRBD2, each matching 5 bases. The CDR3 protein is CSAGGRDEQFF. The DNA sequence reads TGCAGTGCTGGGGGACGAGATGAGCAGTTCTTC.